These 29 T cell receptor beta chains originate from one sample sequenced in a study of CD8 T cells in ankylosing spondylitis. One entry per CDR3 protein results from TCRdb running MiXCR on the 5' RACE reads. Among fewer than 150,000 distinct CDR3 sequences listed, 7% to 8% were seen once. Sample: blood, either unsorted or a sorted T cell fraction (not recorded which). These receptors all stem from a female donor with ankylosing spondylitis or in good health (not recorded which).

To note about this clonotype: A much larger clone lies a single base off, so this may be a read error. V and J are TRBV19 and TRBJ2-1; a weak D match, TRBD1 (6 bases). Per germline, CDR1 LNHDA and CDR2 SQIVND (reference sequence). Trimming removed 5 bases from V and 10 bases from J, with 15 bases in between. This CDR3 region has 13 residues. The CDR3 coding sequence is TGTGCCAGTAGTGCGCTGCAGGGGCAGGAGCAGTTCTTC. Translating it yields CASSALQGQEQFF.

This clonotype has a count of ten or more. The chain combines TRBV6-1 with TRBJ1-5; 7 nucleotides line up with TRBD1. Losses at the gene ends were 2 bases for V and 3 bases for J; bases not matched to a gene: 4. Germline V gene sequence: CDR1 MNHNS, CDR2 SASEGT. This CDR3 comprises 15 residues. DNA for the CDR3: TGTGCCAGCAGTGAAACAGGGGCCTACAATCAGCCCCAGCATTTT. Translating it yields CASSETGAYNQPQHF.

This clonotype was detected many times. The chain has TRBV20-1 and TRBJ1-5; no reliable D call. Trimming stripped 1 base from V and 6 bases from J, with 13 bases between. Looked up from germline, CDR1 is DFQATT and CDR2 is SNEGSKA (reference sequence). The CDR3 spans 14 residues. The chain's CDR3 is CSARAHTSIQPQHF. Here the CDR3 DNA reads TGCAGTGCTAGAGCTCACACTTCAATTCAGCCCCAGCATTTT.

This clonotype was seen many times. The chain has TRBV7-2 and TRBJ1-2; maybe TRBD1 (5 bases). The germline V and J ends were trimmed by 3 bases and 7 bases, with 12 bases remaining between them. This CDR3 has 13 amino acids. Germline-derived CDR1 and CDR2 are SGHTA and FQGNSA. The CDR3 DNA follows: TGTGCCAGCAGCTTGGGGGACTTACTTGGCTACACCTTC. It translates to CASSLGDLLGYTF. Full variable domain (remainder filled in from reference TRBV7-2 and TRBJ1-2): GAGVSQSPSNKVTEKGKDVELRCDPISGHTALYWYRQSLGQGLEFLIYFQGNSAPDKSGLPSDRFSAERTGGSVSTLTIQRTQQEDSAVYLCASSLGDLLGYTFGSGTRLTVV.

Many counts were recorded for this clonotype. The CDR3 bases are TGCAGCGTTGAACCGCGGAGCTCTGGAAACACCATATATTTT. Translating gives CSVEPRSSGNTIYF. The chain uses TRBV29-1 and TRBJ1-3; D not certain. Trimming took 2 bases from V and 0 from J, leaving 8 bases between them. There are 14 residues in the CDR3. Germline V lookup: CDR1 SQVTM, CDR2 ANQGSEA.

This clonotype was counted ten times or more. The chain is built from TRBV20-1 and TRBJ1-5; 7 nucleotides align to TRBD1. This CDR3 is 15 amino acids long. From germline, CDR1 is DFQATT and CDR2 SNEGSKA (reference sequence). V trimming: 0 bases; J trimming: 7 bases; junction bases outside the gene matches: 9. The CDR3 DNA sequence: TGCAGTGCTAGAGAGGAATTAGGGGGCGGGCAGCCCCAGCATTTT. Encoded protein: CSAREELGGGQPQHF.

In its sample, this clonotype was seen many times. The J gene is TRBJ2-1, the V gene TRBV7-3, with D perhaps assigned TRBD1 or TRBD2 (6 bases each). The CDR3 sequence is 16 residues long. Deletions cut 0 bases from V and 2 bases from J, with 11 bases between. Germline CDR1 is SGHTA and CDR2 is FQGTGA. CDR3 nucleotide sequence: TGTGCCAGCAGCTTAACAGGAGGGGGGCCCTACAATGAGCAGTTCTTC. It specifies CASSLTGGGPYNEQFF.

Points on this clonotype: Mismatch with germline at one junction end may stem from a read error. This chain connects TRBV27 to TRBJ1-1; no definite D call. This CDR3 spans 13 amino acids. Germline lookup yields CDR1 MNHEY and CDR2 SMNVEV (reference sequence). The chain's CDR3 is CASGFPMNTEAFF. The CDR3 DNA reads as TGTGCCAGCGGTTTTCCGATGAACACTGAAGCTTTCTTT.

In its sample, this clonotype was seen many times. V gene TRBV3-1 combines with J gene TRBJ1-2, with a weak D call TRBD1 (5 bases). Germline loops: CDR1 LGHDT, CDR2 YNNKEL (reference sequence). CDR3 length equals 14 residues. Deletions cut 4 bases from V and 4 bases from J, with 13 bases between. CDR3 in amino acids: CASSPRATVYGYTF. The CDR3 nucleotides read TGTGCCAGCAGCCCTCGAGCGACAGTCTATGGCTACACCTTC.

This clonotype was picked up many times. This rearrangement joins TRBV24-1 to TRBJ1-5, with TRBD1 as a possible D gene (6 bases). The germline gives CDR1 KGHDR, CDR2 SFDVKD. This CDR3 contains 15 residues. V was cut by 3 bases and J by 3 bases, with 11 bases left in between. The CDR3 sequence is CATSDTQGFNQPQHF. The CDR3 DNA is TGTGCCACCAGTGATACGCAGGGGTTCAATCAGCCCCAGCATTTT.

Notes on this clonotype: Germline and junction disagree at one end, which may indicate a read error. V and J are TRBV28 and TRBJ2-5, with a weak D call TRBD2 (7 bases). CDR3 size: 13 residues. CDR1 is MDHEN and CDR2 is SYDVKM in the germline V gene. The CDR3 coding sequence is TGTGCCAGCACCATAGGGGGGGTAGAGACCCAGCACTTC. Protein product: CASTIGGVETQHF.

This clonotype was recorded many times. The chain couples TRBV7-6 to TRBJ2-2, with D tentatively TRBD1 (6 bases). The length of the CDR3 is 16 residues. Germline CDR1 reads SGHVS; CDR2 reads FNYEAQ. Trimming took off 5 bases at V and 0 bases at J, with 13 bases between the two ends. The CDR3 protein is CASSPSTGSNTGELFF. CDR3 DNA: TGTGCCAGCAGCCCGAGTACAGGGTCGAACACCGGGGAGCTGTTTTTT.

This clonotype was recorded at least ten times. The chain employs TRBV9 and TRBJ2-2; tentatively, D is TRBD2 (5 bases). Germline assignment: CDR1 SGDLS and CDR2 YYNGEE. This CDR3 is 14 amino acids long. With 7 bases removed from V and 0 bases from J, the gap between germline ends came to 10 bases. CDR3 coding DNA: TGTGCCAGCCGGGAAAACGCGAACACCGGGGAGCTGTTTTTT. Protein: CASRENANTGELFF.

This clonotype was detected a few times. V and J are TRBV2 and TRBJ1-5; D not resolved. Trimming pared 1 base from V and 2 bases from J, leaving 9 bases between. This CDR3 contains 15 residues. Germline loops: CDR1 SNHLY, CDR2 FYNNEI. The DNA of the CDR3 is TGTGCCAGCAGTGAAGGGGCAGTTGGCAATCAGCCCCAGCATTTT. Translation gives CASSEGAVGNQPQHF.

In this sample, this clonotype turned up many times. This rearrangement joins TRBV2 to TRBJ1-2, with D uncertain. This CDR3 has 14 residues. Trimming pared 4 bases from V and 1 base from J, leaving 10 bases between. The germline V gene encodes CDR1 SNHLY and CDR2 FYNNEI. The CDR3 here is CASSGPRFNYGYTF. DNA for the CDR3: TGTGCCAGCAGTGGTCCTCGGTTTAACTATGGCTACACCTTC.

This clonotype was observed many times. This chain joins TRBV9 and TRBJ2-3; D is uncertain. V shed 0 bases and J shed 5 bases, with 7 bases lying between them. Germline V gene sequence: CDR1 SGDLS, CDR2 YYNGEE. This CDR3 comprises 13 residues. The CDR3 loop is CASSVEGEDTQYF. Written as DNA, the CDR3 is TGTGCCAGCAGCGTAGAGGGTGAAGATACGCAGTATTTT.

On this clonotype: A clone one base away is much larger, so this may be a read error. The chain combines TRBV12-3 or TRBV12-4 with TRBJ2-5; D unclear. V shed 5 bases and J shed 3 bases, with 4 bases lying between them. The CDR3 extends over 11 amino acids. The CDR3 sequence is CASSTKETQYF. CDR3 in DNA: TGTGCCAGCAGTACCAAAGAGACCCAGTACTTC.

This clonotype was recorded at least ten times. The gene calls are TRBV10-2 and TRBJ2-3, with TRBD2 as a possible D gene (7 bases). This CDR3 region has 16 residues. CDR1 WSHSY and CDR2 SAAADI come from the germline V gene. The V end lost 7 bases, the J end lost 5 bases, and 22 bases lay between the germline ends. The CDR3 loop reads CASTRKGGGLGDTQYF. CDR3 bases: TGCGCCAGCACCCGAAAGGGGGGGGGCCTGGGAGATACGCAGTATTTT.

This clonotype came up a few times. A read error may be the cause here, since a much bigger clone is one base away. This chain links TRBV20-1 with TRBJ2-3, with 7 bases aligning to TRBD2. Germline CDR1 is DFQATT and CDR2 is SNEGSKA (reference sequence). V shed 3 bases, J shed 1 base, and the junction held 10 bases outside the gene matches. The CDR3 totals 16 residues. As DNA, the CDR3 is TGCAGTGCTAGCCCCATCCAGCGGGGAGGCACAGATACGCAGTATTTT. It specifies CSASPIQRGGTDTQYF.

As concerns this clonotype: This sequence may be a read error, since a much larger clone differs from it by one base. The J gene is TRBJ1-4, the V gene TRBV7-9; the D is unclear. In germline, CDR1 is SEHNR, CDR2 FQNEAQ (reference sequence). The length of the CDR3 is 14 residues. CDR3 DNA sequence: TGTGCCAGCAGCTTAGATACAACTAATGTAAAACTGTTTTTT. Translating gives CASSLDTTNVKLFF.

This clonotype was recorded many times. CDR3 sequence: CASSDPSSGEETQYF. The CDR3 bases are TGTGCCAGCAGTGACCCTTCTAGCGGGGAAGAGACCCAGTACTTC. V and J are TRBV9 and TRBJ2-5; 9 nucleotides align to TRBD2. The J segment lost 3 bases and the V segment lost 5 bases, leaving 8 bases of the junction unmatched. Germline values: CDR1 SGDLS, CDR2 YYNGEE. The CDR3 is made up of 15 amino acids.

Ten or more counts support this clonotype. This sequence joins TRBV12-3 or TRBV12-4 and TRBJ1-1, with D tentatively TRBD1 (5 bases). This CDR3 has 13 residues. Trimming took off 9 bases at V and 2 bases at J, with 13 bases between the two ends. CDR3 protein: CASSQGVNTEAFF. CDR3 nucleotides: TGTGCCAGTTCGCAGGGCGTTAACACTGAAGCTTTCTTT.

The chain links TRBV20-1 to TRBJ1-1, with D perhaps TRBD1 (5 bases). There are 14 residues in the CDR3. CDR1 and CDR2 from the germline V gene are DFQATT and SNEGSKA (reference sequence). Trimming removed 5 bases at V and 2 bases at J, with 15 bases between. CDR3 amino acids: CSAPDLDRNTEAFF. CDR3 nucleotides: TGCAGTGCTCCCGACTTAGACAGAAACACTGAAGCTTTCTTT.

This clonotype showed up many times. The chain joins TRBV20-1 to TRBJ1-2; D is unclear. Germline CDR1 DFQATT, CDR2 SNEGSKA (reference sequence). This CDR3 has 14 residues. V shed 0 bases and J shed 4 bases, with 12 bases lying between them. The CDR3 sequence: CSAREWTEVYGYTF. DNA for the CDR3: TGCAGTGCTAGAGAATGGACTGAAGTCTATGGCTACACCTTC.

The sample holds many counts of this clonotype. The rearrangement links TRBV27 to TRBJ1-5, with no clear D. The CDR3 totals 16 residues. Trimming pared 3 bases from V and 2 bases from J, leaving 14 bases between. CDR1 and CDR2 from the germline V gene are MNHEY and SMNVEV (reference sequence). CDR3 nucleotide sequence: TGTGCCAGCAGTTTCTTAGGGAATAAGGGCAATCAGCCCCAGCATTTT. It codes for CASSFLGNKGNQPQHF.

This clonotype has ten or more counts. The rearrangement uses TRBV7-9 and TRBJ2-5; no definite D call. Trimming took 5 bases from V and 0 from J, leaving 10 bases between them. Germline CDR1 is SEHNR and CDR2 is FQNEAQ (reference sequence). The CDR3 is 14 residues long. The CDR3 reads CASSPRWYQETQYF. The CDR3 DNA reads as TGTGCCAGCAGCCCCCGTTGGTACCAAGAGACCCAGTACTTC. The full variable domain, completed using reference TRBV7-9 and TRBJ2-5, is DTGVSQNPRHKITKRGQNVTFRCDPISEHNRLYWYRQTLGQGPEFLTYFQNEAQLEKSRLLSDRFSAERPKGSFSTLEIQRTEQGDSAMYLCASSPRWYQETQYFGPGTRLLVL.

This clonotype was detected ten times or more. This sequence joins TRBV9 and TRBJ1-2; D gene unclear. The CDR3 has 14 amino acids. Germline V gene data show CDR1 as SGDLS and CDR2 as YYNGEE. Trimming stripped 4 bases from V and 3 bases from J, with 13 bases between. The CDR3 loop is CASSSGLGDYGYTF. The CDR3 DNA is TGTGCCAGCAGCTCCGGATTGGGAGACTATGGCTACACCTTC.

This chain joins TRBV19 and TRBJ1-2; tentatively, D is TRBD1 (5 bases). V was clipped by 3 bases and J by 3 bases, with 8 bases between them. CDR1 and CDR2 (germline): LNHDA, SQIVND (reference sequence). The CDR3 has 13 residues. The CDR3 sequence: CASSIEQDYGYTF. Here the CDR3 DNA reads TGTGCCAGTAGTATCGAACAGGACTATGGCTACACCTTC.

This clonotype was recorded at least ten times. The chain employs TRBV7-9 and TRBJ1-1, with D unresolved. Trimming pared 2 bases from V and 1 base from J, leaving 8 bases between. This CDR3 comprises 14 residues. Germline CDR1 and CDR2: SEHNR and FQNEAQ (reference sequence). The chain's CDR3 is CASSLPWENTEAFF. As DNA, the CDR3 is TGTGCCAGCAGCTTACCCTGGGAGAACACTGAAGCTTTCTTT. The complete variable domain, with remaining parts taken from reference TRBV7-9 and TRBJ1-1, reads DTGVSQNPRHKITKRGQNVTFRCDPISEHNRLYWYRQTLGQGPEFLTYFQNEAQLEKSRLLSDRFSAERPKGSFSTLEIQRTEQGDSAMYLCASSLPWENTEAFFGQGTRLTVV.